The 19 T cell receptor beta chains given below trace back to one sample, sequenced in a study of T cells in localized non-small cell lung cancer. The protocol was immunoSEQ multiplex PCR, while the TCRdb copy is restricted to in-frame clones and leaves out a portion. The sample lists around 15,000 clones; approximately 85% were seen once. The sequencing used peripheral blood, collected before any cancer treatment. All receptors come from a woman aged 40-70 years with stage I lung adenocarcinoma.

This clone appeared once. The genes are TRBV19 and TRBJ1-2; 8 bases are shared with TRBD1. Germline lookup yields CDR1 LNHDA and CDR2 SQIVND (reference sequence). After removal of 6 bases from V and 8 bases from J, the junction contained 5 bases not matched to a gene. CDR3 length equals 12 residues. The CDR3 nucleotides are TGTGCCAGTAGCCTAGACAGGGGCGGCTACACCTTC. This codes for CASSLDRGGYTF.

The V and J genes are TRBV28 and TRBJ1-2; D may be TRBD1 (5 bases). The CDR3 loop spans 17 amino acids. V lost 2 bases and J 8 bases, leaving 24 bases between the germline ends. Germline-derived CDR1 and CDR2 are MDHEN and SYDVKM. CDR3 amino acids: CASSLRDDRALRRGYTF. CDR3 nucleotides: TGTGCCAGCAGTTTACGGGACGATCGCGCTCTCCGGAGGGGCTACACCTTC.

V is TRBV6-4 and J is TRBJ1-6, with unresolved D. Per the germline V gene, CDR1 is MRHNA and CDR2 is SNTAGT. The V gene lost 6 bases and the J gene lost 8 bases, with 11 bases spanning the gap. This CDR3 is built from 13 residues. This chain's CDR3 is CASSGSSHSPLHF. The DNA for the CDR3 is TGTGCCAGCAGCGGGTCGAGCCATTCACCCCTCCACTTT.

This chain links TRBV7-2 with TRBJ1-1; D remains ambiguous. Germline V lookup: CDR1 SGHTA, CDR2 FQGNSA. This CDR3 is built from 13 residues. Trimming cost V 2 bases and J 1 base, with 5 bases left between them. The CDR3 bases are TGTGCCAGCAGCTTACGGACGAACACTGAAGCTTTCTTT. Translation gives CASSLRTNTEAFF.

The chain carries TRBV4-1 and TRBJ2-1, with no clear D. The CDR3 consists of 14 residues. Germline V CDR1 and CDR2: MGHRA, YSYEKL. Trimming removed 2 bases at V and 4 bases at J, with 9 bases between. CDR3 in amino acids: CASSQPTGYNEQFF. CDR3 sequence (DNA): TGCGCCAGCAGCCAACCGACCGGGTACAATGAGCAGTTCTTC.

V gene TRBV19 combines with J gene TRBJ1-5; D call uncertain. The germline V and J ends were trimmed by 4 bases and 4 bases, with 8 bases remaining between them. Germline CDR1 reads LNHDA; CDR2 reads SQIVND (reference sequence). CDR3 size: 13 residues. The CDR3: CASSRSWNQPQHF. The CDR3 bases are TGTGCCAGTAGTAGGTCGTGGAATCAGCCCCAGCATTTT. Drawing the rest from reference TRBV19 and TRBJ1-5, the complete variable domain is DGGITQSPKYLFRKEGQNVTLSCEQNLNHDAMYWYRQDPGQGLRLIYYSQIVNDFQKGDIAEGYSVSREKKESFPLTVTSAQKNPTAFYLCASSRSWNQPQHFGDGTRLSIL.

This clone has a single count. The J gene is TRBJ2-5, the V gene TRBV27; TRBD1 is a possible D gene (5 bases). CDR3 length: 14 amino acids. Deletions cut 5 bases from V and 7 bases from J, with 17 bases between. Germline V CDR1 and CDR2: MNHEY, SMNVEV (reference sequence). For the CDR3, the DNA is TGTGCCAGCAGTGACAGTAGGACAAGGGGGACCCAGTACTTC. Translating it yields CASSDSRTRGTQYF.

The chain joins TRBV9 to TRBJ1-5, with no clear D. The V end lost 0 bases, the J end lost 7 bases, and 8 bases lay between the germline ends. CDR1 and CDR2 (germline): SGDLS, YYNGEE. The CDR3 length is 13 residues. CDR3 region: CASSVGIGQPQHF. The CDR3 nucleotides are TGTGCCAGCAGCGTAGGCATTGGGCAGCCCCAGCATTTT.

The chain recombines TRBV7-9 with TRBJ1-5, with D possibly matching TRBD1 (5 bases). V was clipped by 4 bases and J by 2 bases, with 12 bases between them. The CDR3 consists of 15 residues. Germline V gene lookup returns CDR1 SEHNR and CDR2 FQNEAQ (reference sequence). CDR3 sequence reads: CASSWGLLGNQPQHF. In DNA form, the CDR3 reads TGTGCCAGCAGCTGGGGGTTGTTAGGCAATCAGCCCCAGCATTTT.

This clone was counted once. This sequence joins TRBV6-5 and TRBJ2-4, with D perhaps given as TRBD1 or TRBD2 (5 bases each). Germline V gives CDR1 MNHEY, CDR2 SVGAGI. This CDR3 is built from 16 residues. V lost 4 bases, J lost 3 bases, and 16 bases lay in between. The CDR3 bases are TGTGCCAGCAGTTCAAGATGGGGGTTGGACAAAAACATTCAGTACTTC. It codes for CASSSRWGLDKNIQYF.

This clone was recorded once. The chain uses TRBV5-1 and TRBJ2-3; D call uncertain. The CDR3 runs to 12 residues. The V end was cut by 2 bases, the J end by 5 bases, with 6 bases between. Germline-derived CDR1 and CDR2 are SGHRS and YFSETQ. The CDR3 region is CASSFAIDTQYF. For the CDR3, the DNA is TGCGCCAGCAGCTTTGCTATAGATACGCAGTATTTT.

The V call is TRBV7-8, the J call TRBJ2-1, with TRBD2 as a possible D gene (5 bases). With 7 bases removed from V and 4 bases from J, the gap between germline ends came to 14 bases. CDR1 is SGHVS and CDR2 is FQNEAQ in the germline V gene. The CDR3 sequence is 14 residues long. CDR3: CASTGGAGYNEQFF. The CDR3 DNA reads TGTGCCAGCACCGGAGGTGCAGGATACAATGAGCAGTTCTTC. Full variable domain (outside the CDR3, taken from reference TRBV7-8 and TRBJ2-1): GAGVSQSPRYKVAKRGQDVALRCDPISGHVSLFWYQQALGQGPEFLTYFQNEAQLDKSGLPSDRFFAERPEGSVSTLKIQRTQQEDSAVYLCASTGGAGYNEQFFGPGTRLTVL.

J is TRBJ2-7 and V is TRBV5-6; 7 bases line up with TRBD1. Per the germline V gene, CDR1 is SGHDT and CDR2 is YYEEEE. The J segment lost 4 bases and the V segment lost 3 bases, leaving 7 bases of the junction unmatched. This CDR3 has 14 residues. CDR3 region: CASSSAGTEYEQYF. As DNA, the CDR3 is TGTGCCAGCAGCTCTGCCGGGACAGAGTACGAGCAGTACTTC. The full variable domain, in which reference TRBV5-6 and TRBJ2-7 provide the parts outside the CDR3, is DAGVTQSPTHLIKTRGQQVTLRCSPKSGHDTVSWYQQALGQGPQFIFQYYEEEERQRGNFPDRFSGHQFPNYSSELNVNALLLGDSALYLCASSSAGTEYEQYFGPGTRLTVT.

The chain uses TRBV4-1 and TRBJ2-5, with 12 bases that match TRBD2. The CDR3 consists of 16 residues. With V trimmed by 4 bases and J by 2 bases, 5 bases remained unmatched. CDR1 and CDR2 (germline): MGHRA, YSYEKL. DNA for the CDR3: TGCGCCAGCAGCCTGGGGCTAGCGGGGGGGCAAGAGACCCAGTACTTC. This gives the protein CASSLGLAGGQETQYF.

V and J are TRBV7-2 and TRBJ2-1, with 16 nucleotides matching TRBD2. CDR1 is SGHTA and CDR2 is FQGNSA in the germline V gene. With 5 bases clipped from V and 2 bases from J, the junction kept 0 bases outside the gene matches. The CDR3 contains 16 residues. CDR3 coding DNA: TGTGCCAGCAGCGGGACTAGCGGGGGGGCCTACAATGAGCAGTTCTTC. Translating it yields CASSGTSGGAYNEQFF.

This chain uses TRBV9 with TRBJ2-3; tentatively, D is TRBD1 or TRBD2 (6 bases each). Trimming removed 4 bases from V and 1 base from J, with 13 bases in between. The CDR3 totals 15 residues. In germline, CDR1 is SGDLS, CDR2 YYNGEE. The CDR3, as DNA: TGTGCCAGCAGCCAGACTGGGGGGCGCACAGATACGCAGTATTTT. Its protein product is CASSQTGGRTDTQYF.

J is TRBJ1-4 and V is TRBV10-3; D uncertain. This CDR3 region has 14 residues. CDR1 ENHRY and CDR2 SYGVKD come from the germline V gene. V lost 0 bases and J 5 bases, leaving 7 bases between the germline ends. DNA of the CDR3: TGTGCCATCAGTGAGTCGACGGTAAATGAAAAACTGTTTTTT. It is translated as CAISESTVNEKLFF.

V and J are TRBV6-5 and TRBJ1-6, with TRBD1 matching 7 bases. CDR3 length: 15 residues. Germline values: CDR1 MNHEY, CDR2 SVGAGI. The V and J ends lost 5 bases and 7 bases, in that order; junction bases with no gene match: 8. CDR3 DNA: TGTGCCAGCAGTACCCCCCGGGACAGAAATTCACCCCTCCACTTT. Translation: CASSTPRDRNSPLHF.

The V call is TRBV2, the J call TRBJ1-4; D perhaps matches TRBD1 (5 bases). V lost 8 bases and J 8 bases, leaving 15 bases between the germline ends. This CDR3 is 13 amino acids long. Germline values: CDR1 SNHLY, CDR2 FYNNEI. DNA of the CDR3: TGTGCCAGCTCACTGGGGCTTGGGGAAAAACTGTTTTTT. Residues: CASSLGLGEKLFF.